The 13 T cell receptor beta chains below all came from one sample that was sequenced in a study of radiation and T cells in renal cell carcinoma (dated by TCRdb to about 2020). The time point label, read with the paper, signifies: tumor resected at nephrectomy. This specimen's treatment or condition label, interpreted: 15 Gy SBRT to primary tumor, nephrectomy 4 weeks later. The library came from the immunoSEQ multiplex PCR assay. Not all clones reach the TCRdb copy of this immuneACCESS table, which keeps in-frame sequences only. Checked studies attribute under half of the gap to unresolved V genes and leave the rest unexplained. The table for this sample lists 15,000 to 20,000 clones; about three fifths of them were counted only once. Around 29% of the sample goes to the ten largest clones. Source: tumor tissue, taken from a patient whose treatment included radiotherapy and nephrectomy. The receptors stem from a woman in her sixties or seventies with renal cell carcinoma.

The genes are TRBV5-8 and TRBJ1-5; TRBD1 aligns across 8 bases. The J segment lost 6 bases and the V segment lost 1 base, leaving 3 bases of the junction unmatched. This CDR3 region has 14 residues. Germline V CDR1 and CDR2: SGHTS, YDEGEE. The CDR3: CASSLSGGGQPQHF. The CDR3, as DNA: TGTGCCAGCAGCTTGTCAGGGGGCGGTCAGCCCCAGCATTTT.

As for this clone: Additional DNA sequences in this sample encode the identical CDR3. This sequence joins TRBV29-1 and TRBJ2-7, with 9 nucleotides matching TRBD2. There are 12 residues in the CDR3. Germline CDR1 and CDR2: SQVTM and ANQGSEA. V gave up 4 bases and J gave up 4 bases; unmatched junction bases: 2. The CDR3 sequence is CSVALAGYEQYF. The CDR3 DNA follows: TGCAGCGTTGCCCTAGCGGGGTACGAGCAGTACTTC.

The gene calls are TRBV9 and TRBJ2-3, with 8 positions matching TRBD2. J gave up 3 bases and V 0 bases, and 6 bases lay outside the gene matches. The CDR3 is 16 amino acids. CDR1 is SGDLS and CDR2 is YYNGEE in the germline V gene. The CDR3 nucleotides are TGTGCCAGCAGCGTAGGAGTGGCGGGGGGTACAGATACGCAGTATTTT. Translation gives CASSVGVAGGTDTQYF.

This chain connects TRBV6-6 to TRBJ1-1; no firm D call. In germline, CDR1 is MNHNY, CDR2 SVGAGI (reference sequence). The CDR3 has 15 amino acids. The V end lost 4 bases, the J end lost 1 base, and 13 bases lay between the germline ends. In DNA form, the CDR3 reads TGTGCCAGCAGTTCCTCGGACCTCCAGAACACTGAAGCTTTCTTT. This encodes CASSSSDLQNTEAFF.

The chain combines TRBV6-4 with TRBJ2-3, with 7 bases matching TRBD2. The CDR3 totals 13 residues. The germline CDR1 and CDR2 sequences are MRHNA and SNTAGT. J was trimmed by 4 bases and V by 3 bases; bases with no gene match: 1. The CDR3 region has the DNA TGTGCCAGCAGTGAGGGGGGGTCAGATACGCAGTATTTT. Encoded protein: CASSEGGSDTQYF.

This chain joins TRBV18 and TRBJ1-2; TRBD1 might be the D (5 bases). The CDR3 has 14 residues. Trimming cost V 2 bases and J 1 base, with 8 bases left between them. Germline CDR1 KGHSH, CDR2 LQKENI. CDR3 residues: CASSPGTDNYGYTF. The CDR3, as DNA: TGTGCCAGCTCACCAGGGACGGATAACTATGGCTACACCTTC.

The chain combines TRBV6-4 with TRBJ2-1, with TRBD2 matching over 8 bases. The junction had 5 bases not matched to a gene; V was cut back by 0 bases and J by 13 bases. This CDR3 spans 13 amino acids. Per the germline V gene, CDR1 is MRHNA and CDR2 is SNTAGT. CDR3 in amino acids: CASSDSAAGVQFF. The CDR3 region has the DNA TGTGCCAGCAGTGACTCGGCAGCGGGGGTTCAGTTCTTC.

In this sample, this clone turned up a few times. The chain employs TRBV19 and TRBJ2-1; 7 bases fit TRBD2. The CDR3 covers 16 residues. Looked up from germline, CDR1 is LNHDA and CDR2 is SQIVND (reference sequence). The V gene end was trimmed by 4 bases and the J gene end by 4 bases; junction bases not matched to a gene: 10. DNA of the CDR3: TGTGCCAGTAGTACCCTCGTTCAGCGGGGATACAATGAGCAGTTCTTC. This gives the protein CASSTLVQRGYNEQFF.

This clone was seen only a few times. V is TRBV10-1 and J is TRBJ1-1, with D perhaps TRBD1 (5 bases). The CDR3 covers 14 residues. The germline V gene has CDR1 WNHNN and CDR2 SYGVQD (reference sequence). V gave up 3 bases and J gave up 5 bases, with 13 bases separating them. The CDR3 protein is CASSDQGDWTEAFF. The CDR3 nucleotides are TGCGCCAGCAGTGATCAAGGGGATTGGACTGAAGCTTTCTTT.

This sequence joins TRBV15 and TRBJ1-4; the D gene is possibly TRBD1 (5 bases). This CDR3 has 14 residues. The germline V and J ends were trimmed by 0 bases and 3 bases, with 5 bases remaining between them. CDR1 and CDR2 from the germline V gene are LNHNV and YYDKDF (reference sequence). CDR3 region: CATSRDRANEKLFF. The DNA for the CDR3 is TGTGCCACCAGCAGAGACAGGGCTAATGAAAAACTGTTTTTT.

This clone was recorded a few times. The CDR3 nucleotides read TGTGCCAGCAGTAATAACTATGGCTACACCTTC. This translates into CASSNNYGYTF. V usage is TRBV28 and J usage is TRBJ1-2; no definite D call. Trimming stripped 5 bases from V and 1 base from J, with 2 bases between. From germline, CDR1 is MDHEN and CDR2 SYDVKM. The CDR3 is 11 amino acids.

The rearrangement joins TRBV12-5 to TRBJ1-1; the D gene is possibly TRBD1 (5 bases). The length of the CDR3 is 14 residues. V lost 1 base and J lost 7, with 13 bases in between. Germline lookup yields CDR1 LGHNT and CDR2 FRNRAP. In DNA form, the CDR3 reads TGTGCTAGTGGTTTGGGCGTAGGGAGGGGTGAAGCTTTCTTT. This gives the protein CASGLGVGRGEAFF. The variable domain in full, with the rest retrieved from reference TRBV12-5 and TRBJ1-1, is DARVTQTPRHKVTEMGQEVTMRCQPILGHNTVFWYRQTMMQGLELLAYFRNRAPLDDSGMPKDRFSAEMPDATLATLKIQPSEPRDSAVYFCASGLGVGRGEAFFGQGTRLTVV.

In this sample, this clone turned up a few times. The rearrangement links TRBV5-1 to TRBJ2-3, with TRBD2 matching 11 bases. The CDR3 covers 16 residues. V lost 1 base to trimming and J lost 4 bases; unmatched junction nucleotides: 5. The germline CDR1 and CDR2 sequences are SGHRS and YFSETQ. CDR3 nucleotide sequence: TGCGCCAGCAGCTTGATACCTAGCGGGGGGCCAGATACGCAGTATTTT. It translates to CASSLIPSGGPDTQYF.